This T cell receptor (beta chain) is drawn from a study of cytomegalovirus exposure and HLA in healthy donors. The CDR3 is 13 residues long. Trimming left V 3 bases short and J 3 bases short, with 7 bases between. CDR1 is SGHRS and CDR2 is YFSETQ in the germline V gene. PCR involved 60 Vbeta and 13 Jbeta primers. The repertoire was sequenced with immunoSEQ multiplex PCR; TCRdb's copy has only in-frame clones and lacks some. Of fewer than 85,000 clones listed, 72% are singletons. The J gene is TRBJ2-1, the V gene TRBV5-1; D gene ambiguous. The source of this sequence is a man between 60 and 75 years old in good health and CMV-seropositive. Sequences were obtained from PBMCs. CDR3 bases: TGCGCCAGCAGCTCTCTAGGCTACAATGAGCAGTTCTTC. Translation gives CASSSLGYNEQFF.